Included here is one T cell receptor (beta chain) sequence, with context. The age range of participants was 18 to 89 years, with residence in about two dozen US areas. Sequencing used immunoSEQ multiplex PCR; TCRdb keeps in-frame clones, though not all of them. The sample carries fewer than 400,000 clones, around 92% recorded once. V lost 9 bases and J lost 8, with 17 bases in between. This CDR3 comprises 13 residues. Germline CDR1 reads LNHDA; CDR2 reads SQIVND (reference sequence). These data are taken from a study of blood T cell repertoires in COVID-19. The rearrangement uses TRBV19 and TRBJ2-1; D is perhaps TRBD2 (5 bases). The sequenced sample was PBMCs or T cells enriched from blood (not recorded which). This TCR derives from a woman aged 25 to 39 who had recovered from COVID-19. The CDR3 DNA follows: TGTGCCAGCCGAAGTAACGGGGTCCATGAGCAGTTCTTC. Translated, it gives CASRSNGVHEQFF.